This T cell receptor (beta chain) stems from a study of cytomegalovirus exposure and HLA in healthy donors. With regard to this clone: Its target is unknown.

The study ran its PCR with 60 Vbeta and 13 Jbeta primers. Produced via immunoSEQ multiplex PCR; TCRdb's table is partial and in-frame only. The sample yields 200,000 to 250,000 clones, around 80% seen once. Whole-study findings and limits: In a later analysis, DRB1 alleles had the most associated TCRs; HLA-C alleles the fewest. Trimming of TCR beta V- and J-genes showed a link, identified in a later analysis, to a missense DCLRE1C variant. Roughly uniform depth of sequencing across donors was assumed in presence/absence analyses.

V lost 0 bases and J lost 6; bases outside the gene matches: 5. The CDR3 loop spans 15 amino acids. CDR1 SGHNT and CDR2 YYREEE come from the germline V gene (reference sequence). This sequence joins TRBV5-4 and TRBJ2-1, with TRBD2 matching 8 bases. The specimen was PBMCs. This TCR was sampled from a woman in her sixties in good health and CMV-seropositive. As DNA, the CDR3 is TGTGCCAGCAGCTTGGGTCTAGCGGGCCTCAATGAGCAGTTCTTC. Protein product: CASSLGLAGLNEQFF. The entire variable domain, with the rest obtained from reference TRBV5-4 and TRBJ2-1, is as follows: ETGVTQSPTHLIKTRGQQVTLRCSSQSGHNTVSWYQQALGQGPQFIFQYYREEENGRGNFPPRFSGLQFPNYSSELNVNALELDDSALYLCASSLGLAGLNEQFFGPGTRLTVL.